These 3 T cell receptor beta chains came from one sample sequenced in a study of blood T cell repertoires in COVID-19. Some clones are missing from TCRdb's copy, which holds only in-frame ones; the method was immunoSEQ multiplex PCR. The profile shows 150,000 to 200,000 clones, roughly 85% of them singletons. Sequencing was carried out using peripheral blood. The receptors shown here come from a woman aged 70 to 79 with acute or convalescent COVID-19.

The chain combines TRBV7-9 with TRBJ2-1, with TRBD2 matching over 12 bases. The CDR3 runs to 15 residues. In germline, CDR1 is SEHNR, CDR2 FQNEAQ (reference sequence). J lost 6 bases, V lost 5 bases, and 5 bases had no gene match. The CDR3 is CASSVPGLAGNEQFF. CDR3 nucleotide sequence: TGTGCCAGCAGCGTCCCGGGACTAGCGGGCAATGAGCAGTTCTTC.

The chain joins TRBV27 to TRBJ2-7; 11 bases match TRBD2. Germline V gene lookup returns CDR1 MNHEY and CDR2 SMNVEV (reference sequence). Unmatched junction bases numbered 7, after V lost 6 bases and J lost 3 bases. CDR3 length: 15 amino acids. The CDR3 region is CASSRGLAGHYEQYF. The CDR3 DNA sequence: TGTGCCAGCAGCCGAGGACTAGCGGGCCACTACGAGCAGTACTTC.

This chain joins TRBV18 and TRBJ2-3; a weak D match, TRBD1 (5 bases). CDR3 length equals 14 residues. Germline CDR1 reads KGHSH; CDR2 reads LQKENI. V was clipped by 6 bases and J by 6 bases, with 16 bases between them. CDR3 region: CASSHPVDTDTQYF. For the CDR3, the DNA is TGTGCCAGCTCCCACCCAGTGGACACCGATACGCAGTATTTT.